The 18 T cell receptor beta chains below all came from one sample that was sequenced in a study of vaccination effects on CD4 cells after COVID-19. ViraFEST used viral peptide pools to expand antigen-specific CD4+ T cells before sequencing. With more than 9 days of culture completed, CD4+ T cells were isolated. Documented for the person is a PCR-confirmed SARS-CoV-2 infection occurring between March and December 2020. Method: immunoSEQ multiplex PCR; TCRdb's copy keeps in-frame clones and lacks some. The sample holds 20,000 to 30,000 clones; 75% to 80% are singletons and the top ten take 15% to 20%. Their antigen targets remain unknown. Source: CD4+ T cells from PBMCs cultured with HCoV-NL63 spike peptides, taken before COVID-19 vaccination. These receptors were obtained from a human donor who had a prior SARS-CoV-2 infection.

By its share, this clone is medium-sized (0.01 to 0.1%). The rearrangement joins TRBV4-1 to TRBJ2-5; 9 nucleotides line up with TRBD2. This CDR3 has 16 residues. The germline CDR1 and CDR2 sequences are MGHRA and YSYEKL. The V segment lost 1 base and the J segment 0 bases; nucleotides outside the gene matches: 3. The CDR3 reads CASSQGLAEYQETQYF. CDR3 in DNA: TGCGCCAGCAGCCAAGGACTAGCGGAGTACCAAGAGACCCAGTACTTC.

The gene calls are TRBV6-5 and TRBJ1-1, with 9 bases fitting TRBD1. The J segment lost 4 bases and the V segment lost 6 bases, leaving 3 bases of the junction unmatched. Germline CDR1 MNHEY, CDR2 SVGAGI. CDR3 length equals 13 residues. The CDR3 DNA is TGTGCCAGCAGCTGGGACAGGGCCACTGAAGCTTTCTTT. Amino acid sequence: CASSWDRATEAFF.

The sample holds a few counts of this clone. The chain uses TRBV6-5 and TRBJ1-2; D unresolved. This CDR3 spans 13 amino acids. The germline V and J ends were trimmed by 6 bases and 8 bases, with 16 bases remaining between them. Germline V gene sequence: CDR1 MNHEY, CDR2 SVGAGI. This CDR3 reads CASRGWFPGGYTF. As DNA, the CDR3 is TGTGCCAGCAGGGGGTGGTTTCCTGGAGGCTACACCTTC.

The CDR3 nucleotides read TGTGCCAGCAGTTATACGGGATTTGGTGAAGAGACCCAGTACTTC. The encoded protein is CASSYTGFGEETQYF. The V gene is TRBV27, the J gene TRBJ2-5, with D perhaps matching TRBD2 (5 bases). This CDR3 comprises 15 residues. Deletions cut 4 bases from V and 3 bases from J, with 15 bases between. The germline V gene encodes CDR1 MNHEY and CDR2 SMNVEV (reference sequence).

This clone occurred once. The gene calls are TRBV4-2 and TRBJ2-1; 10 bases fit TRBD2. V shed 1 base, J shed 0 bases, and the junction held 9 bases outside the gene matches. The CDR3 contains 19 residues. Germline assignment: CDR1 LGHNA and CDR2 YNFKEQ. CDR3 nucleotide sequence: TGTGCCAGCAGCCAAGGTGGCAGCGGGGGGGTGAGCTCCTACAATGAGCAGTTCTTC. Protein sequence: CASSQGGSGGVSSYNEQFF.

This chain links TRBV5-1 with TRBJ1-2; D may be TRBD1 (5 bases). CDR3 length: 15 residues. Trimming took off 0 bases at V and 4 bases at J, with 13 bases between the two ends. Looked up from germline, CDR1 is SGHRS and CDR2 is YFSETQ. This CDR3 is CASSLASGRSYGYTF. CDR3 nucleotides: TGCGCCAGCAGCTTGGCGTCGGGACGAAGCTATGGCTACACCTTC.

The chain carries TRBV4-1 and TRBJ1-5, with D unresolved. Trimming took 3 bases from V and 0 from J, leaving 12 bases between them. Per germline, CDR1 MGHRA and CDR2 YSYEKL. This CDR3 has 16 residues. This CDR3 is CASSQVGSLSNQPQHF. The CDR3 region has the DNA TGCGCCAGCAGCCAGGTAGGAAGTCTTAGCAATCAGCCCCAGCATTTT.

The chain joins TRBV27 to TRBJ2-5, with 7 nucleotides matching TRBD1. Losses at the gene ends were 5 bases for V and 3 bases for J; bases not matched to a gene: 6. The V gene's germline CDR1 is MNHEY and CDR2 SMNVEV (reference sequence). The CDR3 loop spans 14 amino acids. CDR3 sequence (DNA): TGTGCCAGCAGTCCTTGGGACAGAAAAGAGACCCAGTACTTC. The encoded protein is CASSPWDRKETQYF.

The gene calls are TRBV5-1 and TRBJ1-1; 9 bases are a match to TRBD1. This CDR3 spans 16 amino acids. Germline CDR1 SGHRS, CDR2 YFSETQ. Losses at the gene ends were 5 bases for V and 0 bases for J; bases not matched to a gene: 8. CDR3 sequence reads: CASRRGQGSLNTEAFF. DNA of the CDR3: TGCGCCAGCAGACGGGGACAGGGAAGCTTGAACACTGAAGCTTTCTTT.

The chain couples TRBV18 to TRBJ2-6; TRBD2 matches 7 bases. The CDR3 totals 17 residues. Germline loops: CDR1 KGHSH, CDR2 LQKENI. V lost 1 base, J lost 2 bases, and 5 bases stayed unmatched. The CDR3 DNA is TGTGCCAGCTCACCACGGGAGGGACCTCCTGGGGCCAACGTCCTGACTTTC. This sequence encodes CASSPREGPPGANVLTF.

The chain links TRBV3-1 (or the pseudogene TRBV3-2) to TRBJ2-2, with D tentatively TRBD1 or TRBD2 (5 bases each). This CDR3 contains 17 residues. Germline CDR1 is LGHDT and CDR2 is YNNKEL (reference sequence). Trimming removed 2 bases from V and 2 bases from J, with 15 bases in between. The CDR3 here is CASSQRGVLRNTGELFF. The CDR3, as DNA: TGTGCCAGCAGCCAACGAGGGGTGTTAAGAAACACCGGGGAGCTGTTTTTT.

This rearrangement joins TRBV28 to TRBJ1-2; the D gene is possibly TRBD1 (5 bases). In germline, CDR1 is MDHEN, CDR2 SYDVKM. The CDR3 sequence is 16 residues long. V was cut by 4 bases and J by 1 base, with 16 bases left in between. In nucleotides, the CDR3 is TGTGCCAGCAGTTCGCTACGACAGTTGGTTAACTATGGCTACACCTTC. This codes for CASSSLRQLVNYGYTF.

This clone has only a few counts. This rearrangement joins TRBV9 to TRBJ2-5; D uncertain. Germline V gene sequence: CDR1 SGDLS, CDR2 YYNGEE. V was clipped by 2 bases and J by 1 base, with 6 bases between them. This CDR3 is 13 amino acids long. CDR3 DNA: TGTGCCAGCAGCGTTATACCCCAAGAGACCCAGTACTTC. It specifies CASSVIPQETQYF.

The rearrangement links TRBV7-2 to TRBJ2-2, with D possibly TRBD2 on 5 matching bases. The germline gives CDR1 SGHTA, CDR2 FQGNSA. This CDR3 has 16 amino acids. The V and J ends lost 5 bases and 6 bases respectively, with 19 bases between them. In nucleotides, the CDR3 is TGTGCCAGCAGCCCCAATTCACGTCGGGGTGCCGGGGAGCTGTTTTTT. Protein sequence: CASSPNSRRGAGELFF.

This clone occurred a few times. The chain recombines TRBV7-9 with TRBJ2-4; D is unclear. The CDR3 contains 14 residues. Per germline, CDR1 SEHNR and CDR2 FQNEAQ (reference sequence). With 0 bases removed from V and 0 bases from J, the gap between germline ends came to 3 bases. The CDR3 loop is CASSLAEAKNIQYF. CDR3 in DNA: TGTGCCAGCAGCTTAGCAGAAGCCAAAAACATTCAGTACTTC.

The V and J genes are TRBV19 and TRBJ2-1; D may be TRBD2 (7 bases). The length of the CDR3 is 14 residues. V lost 4 bases and J lost 7, with 14 bases in between. Germline values: CDR1 LNHDA, CDR2 SQIVND (reference sequence). For the CDR3, the DNA is TGTGCCAGTAGTAACGTCGGGGGGCGGAATGAGCAGTTCTTC. This sequence encodes CASSNVGGRNEQFF.

About this clone itself: The junction does not match germline at one end; this may be a read error. J is TRBJ2-1 and V is TRBV5-1, with 7 bases lining up with TRBD1. This CDR3 has 12 amino acids. Germline V gene sequence: CDR1 SGHRS, CDR2 YFSETQ. The CDR3 DNA reads TGCGCCAGCAGCACCCAACCGGGACAGACTCTCTTC. It specifies CASSTQPGQTLF.

V usage is TRBV3-1 (or the pseudogene TRBV3-2) and J usage is TRBJ1-5; D uncertain. There are 15 residues in the CDR3. The germline V gene encodes CDR1 LGHDT and CDR2 YNNKEL (reference sequence). V was trimmed by 0 bases and J by 0 bases, leaving 6 bases between them. The CDR3 loop reads CASSQDEASNQPQHF. CDR3 DNA: TGTGCCAGCAGCCAAGATGAGGCTAGCAATCAGCCCCAGCATTTT.